Each of the 2 T cell receptor beta chains below was sequenced from the same sample in a study of blood T cell repertoires in COVID-19. Clones were sequenced by immunoSEQ multiplex PCR, and TCRdb holds only the in-frame ones, with some missing. The data hold about 83,000 clones, with around nine tenths observed a single time. The sequenced sample was peripheral blood. The receptors come from an elderly man with active or convalescent COVID-19.

The chain combines TRBV19 with TRBJ2-2; possibly TRBD1 for D (5 bases). Trimming took 4 bases from V and 2 from J, leaving 11 bases between them. The germline V gene has CDR1 LNHDA and CDR2 SQIVND (reference sequence). This CDR3 is built from 15 residues. The CDR3 is CASSKVRVNTGELFF. CDR3 nucleotides: TGTGCCAGTAGTAAGGTCAGGGTCAACACCGGGGAGCTGTTTTTT.

This chain joins TRBV6-2 or TRBV6-3 and TRBJ2-2; 8 bases match TRBD2. CDR3 length: 17 amino acids. Germline trimming cut 0 bases from V and 6 bases from J; bases unmatched to any gene: 9. Germline CDR1 reads MNHEY; CDR2 reads SVGEGT. The CDR3 spells CASSYSIATGRAGELFF. The DNA for the CDR3 is TGTGCCAGCAGTTACTCGATTGCAACCGGGAGGGCCGGGGAGCTGTTTTTT.